A single sample is the source of the 6 T cell receptor beta chains below, sequenced in a study of blood T cell repertoires in COVID-19. Some clones are missing from TCRdb's copy, which holds only in-frame ones; the method was immunoSEQ multiplex PCR. The sample includes fewer than 200,000 clones, approximately 91% of them seen just once. Sequenced: peripheral blood. The receptors originated from a young man with COVID-19, enrolled during active disease.

The chain couples TRBV3-1 (or the pseudogene TRBV3-2) to TRBJ2-5; D is possibly TRBD1 (6 bases). The germline gives CDR1 LGHDT, CDR2 YNNKEL (reference sequence). The V and J ends lost 1 base and 5 bases respectively, with 20 bases between them. The CDR3 loop spans 17 amino acids. CDR3 amino acids: CASSQVGQGGHRETQYF. The CDR3 DNA sequence: TGTGCCAGCAGCCAAGTTGGGCAAGGGGGTCATCGCGAGACCCAGTACTTC.

This chain links TRBV20-1 with TRBJ2-1, with TRBD1 as a possible D gene (5 bases). V shed 3 bases and J shed 4 bases, with 13 bases lying between them. Germline values: CDR1 DFQATT, CDR2 SNEGSKA (reference sequence). This CDR3 comprises 14 residues. The chain's CDR3 is CSASPIQGYNEQFF. Here the CDR3 DNA reads TGCAGTGCTAGTCCCATCCAGGGATACAATGAGCAGTTCTTC.

J is TRBJ1-6 and V is TRBV7-8; possibly TRBD1 for D (5 bases). The CDR3 is made up of 16 amino acids. CDR1 and CDR2 from the germline V gene are SGHVS and FQNEAQ. Trimming removed 2 bases from V and 3 bases from J, with 11 bases in between. CDR3: CASSLSRGGYNSPLHF. Here the CDR3 DNA reads TGTGCCAGCAGCTTATCCCGCGGGGGCTATAATTCACCCCTCCACTTT.

This chain uses TRBV29-1 with TRBJ2-1, with 11 nucleotides matching TRBD2. Germline V CDR1 and CDR2: SQVTM, ANQGSEA. This CDR3 spans 18 amino acids. Trimming removed 5 bases from V and 3 bases from J; junction bases left unmatched: 15. The CDR3 region has the DNA TGCAGCGTTTTAATCGGGAGAGGGACTAGCGGACTCTACAATGAGCAGTTCTTC. Translating it yields CSVLIGRGTSGLYNEQFF.

This clone was detected once. The chain is built from TRBV9 and TRBJ2-1; 7 bases agree with TRBD2. V shed 0 bases and J 2 bases; nucleotides not matched to a gene: 2. Germline V gene sequence: CDR1 SGDLS, CDR2 YYNGEE. The CDR3 runs to 15 residues. The CDR3 DNA follows: TGTGCCAGCAGCGTAGTCGGGAGGCCCTACAATGAGCAGTTCTTC. Protein product: CASSVVGRPYNEQFF.

V and J are TRBV28 and TRBJ2-2, with D possibly being TRBD1 (6 bases). The CDR3 sequence is 11 residues long. The germline V gene encodes CDR1 MDHEN and CDR2 SYDVKM. Trimming cost V 10 bases and J 7 bases, with 10 bases left between them. CDR3 nucleotides: TGTGCCAACCAGGGGAACGGGGAGCTGTTTTTT. It codes for CANQGNGELFF. The entire variable domain, with the rest obtained from reference TRBV28 and TRBJ2-2, is as follows: DVKVTQSSRYLVKRTGEKVFLECVQDMDHENMFWYRQDPGLGLRLIYFSYDVKMKEKGDIPEGYSVSREKKERFSLILESASTNQTSMYLCANQGNGELFFGEGSRLTVL.